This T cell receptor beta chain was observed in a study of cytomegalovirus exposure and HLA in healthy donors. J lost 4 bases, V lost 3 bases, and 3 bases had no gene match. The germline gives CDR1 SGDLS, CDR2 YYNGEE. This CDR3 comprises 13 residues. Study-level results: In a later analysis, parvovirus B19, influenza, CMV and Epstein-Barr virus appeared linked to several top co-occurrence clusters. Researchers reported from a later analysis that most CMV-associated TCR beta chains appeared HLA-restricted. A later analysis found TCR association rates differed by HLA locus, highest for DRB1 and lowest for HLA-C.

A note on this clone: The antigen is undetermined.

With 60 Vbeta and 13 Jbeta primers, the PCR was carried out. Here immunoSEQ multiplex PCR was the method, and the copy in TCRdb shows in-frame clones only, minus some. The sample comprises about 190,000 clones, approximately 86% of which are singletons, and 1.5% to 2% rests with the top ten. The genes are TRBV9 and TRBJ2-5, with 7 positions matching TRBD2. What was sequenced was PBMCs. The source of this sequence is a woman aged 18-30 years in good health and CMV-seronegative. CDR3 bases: TGTGCCAGCAGCGGGGTAGCGGGAGAGACCCAGTACTTC. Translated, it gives CASSGVAGETQYF.